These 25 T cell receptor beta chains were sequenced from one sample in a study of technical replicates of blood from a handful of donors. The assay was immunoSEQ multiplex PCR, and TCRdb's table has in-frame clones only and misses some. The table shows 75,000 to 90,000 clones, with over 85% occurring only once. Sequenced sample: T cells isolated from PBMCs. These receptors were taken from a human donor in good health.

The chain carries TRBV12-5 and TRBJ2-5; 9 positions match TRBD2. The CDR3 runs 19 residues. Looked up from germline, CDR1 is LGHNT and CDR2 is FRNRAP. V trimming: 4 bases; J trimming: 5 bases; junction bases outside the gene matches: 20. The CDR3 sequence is CASGSHLRAGGRSGETQYF. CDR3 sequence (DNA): TGTGCTAGTGGTTCTCATTTACGGGCGGGGGGGCGCTCCGGGGAGACCCAGTACTTC.

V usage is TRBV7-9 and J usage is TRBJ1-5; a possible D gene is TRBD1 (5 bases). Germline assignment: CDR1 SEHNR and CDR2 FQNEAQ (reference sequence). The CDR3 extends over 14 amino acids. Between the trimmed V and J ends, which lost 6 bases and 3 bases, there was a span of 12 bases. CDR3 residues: CASSFGGDNQPQHF. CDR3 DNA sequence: TGTGCCAGCAGTTTCGGGGGAGACAATCAGCCCCAGCATTTT.

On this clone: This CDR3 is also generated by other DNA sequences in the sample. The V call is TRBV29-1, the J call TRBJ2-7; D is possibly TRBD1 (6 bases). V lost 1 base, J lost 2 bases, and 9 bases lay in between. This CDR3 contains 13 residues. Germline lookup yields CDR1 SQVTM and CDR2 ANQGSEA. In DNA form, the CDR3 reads TGCAGCGTTGAAGGGCACAGGGCCTACGAGCAGTACTTC. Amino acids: CSVEGHRAYEQYF.

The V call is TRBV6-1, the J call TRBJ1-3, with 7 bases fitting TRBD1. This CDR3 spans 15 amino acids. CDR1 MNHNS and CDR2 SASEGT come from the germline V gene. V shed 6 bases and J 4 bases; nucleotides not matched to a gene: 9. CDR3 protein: CASRRRGQTGNTIYF. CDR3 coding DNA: TGTGCCAGCAGAAGAAGGGGACAGACGGGAAACACCATATATTTT.

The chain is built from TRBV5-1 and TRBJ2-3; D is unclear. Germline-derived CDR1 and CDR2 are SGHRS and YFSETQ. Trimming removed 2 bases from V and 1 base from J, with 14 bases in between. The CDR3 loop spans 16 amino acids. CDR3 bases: TGCGCCAGCAGCTTAAACACTCCTCTAGGCACAGATACGCAGTATTTT. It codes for CASSLNTPLGTDTQYF.

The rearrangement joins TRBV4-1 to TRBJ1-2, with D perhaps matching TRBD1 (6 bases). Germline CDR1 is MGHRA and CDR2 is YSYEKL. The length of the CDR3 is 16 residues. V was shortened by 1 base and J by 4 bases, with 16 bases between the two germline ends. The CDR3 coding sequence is TGCGCCAGCAGCCAAGTTGGAAAGGGGGAGGGCTATGGCTACACCTTC. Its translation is CASSQVGKGEGYGYTF.

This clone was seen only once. The CDR3 sequence: CATRSGSLAGELFF. CDR3 bases: TGCGCCACTCGGTCGGGTTCGTTGGCCGGGGAGCTGTTTTTT. V is TRBV5-1 and J is TRBJ2-2; D is unresolved. Trimming removed 9 bases at V and 6 bases at J, with 18 bases between. The CDR3 length is 14 residues. Germline assignment: CDR1 SGHRS and CDR2 YFSETQ.

In DNA form, the CDR3 reads TGTGCCAGCAGCTATTACAGAGCAATCTCTGGAAACACCATATATTTT. Residues: CASSYYRAISGNTIYF. The rearrangement uses TRBV7-3 and TRBJ1-3; no firm D call. The CDR3 is made up of 16 amino acids. Trimming shortened V by 4 bases and J by 0 bases, and 13 bases separated the two germline ends. Germline V gene lookup returns CDR1 SGHTA and CDR2 FQGTGA.

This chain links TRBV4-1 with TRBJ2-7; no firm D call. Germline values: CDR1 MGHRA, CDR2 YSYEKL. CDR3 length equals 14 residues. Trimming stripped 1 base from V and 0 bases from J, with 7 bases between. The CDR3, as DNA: TGCGCCAGCAGCCAAGTCGACACCTCCTACGAGCAGTACTTC. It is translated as CASSQVDTSYEQYF.

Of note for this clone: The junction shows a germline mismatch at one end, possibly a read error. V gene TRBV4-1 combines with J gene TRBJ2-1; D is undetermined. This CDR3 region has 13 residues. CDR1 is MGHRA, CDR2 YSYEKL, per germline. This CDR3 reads CASSQDFYDEQFF. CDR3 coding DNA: TGCGCCAGCAGCCAAGATTTCTACGATGAGCAGTTCTTC.

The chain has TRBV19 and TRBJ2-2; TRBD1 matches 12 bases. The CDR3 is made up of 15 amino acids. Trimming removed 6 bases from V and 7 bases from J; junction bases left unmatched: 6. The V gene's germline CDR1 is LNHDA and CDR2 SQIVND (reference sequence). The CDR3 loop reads CASSLGTGGGGELFF. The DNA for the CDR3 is TGTGCCAGTAGCCTAGGGACAGGGGGCGGCGGGGAGCTGTTTTTT.

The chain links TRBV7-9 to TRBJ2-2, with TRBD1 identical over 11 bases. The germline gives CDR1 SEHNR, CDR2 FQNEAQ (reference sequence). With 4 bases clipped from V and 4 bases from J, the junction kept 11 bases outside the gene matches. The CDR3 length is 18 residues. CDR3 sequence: CASSSRTGQGDPTGELFF. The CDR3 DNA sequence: TGTGCCAGCAGCTCCAGAACGGGACAGGGGGACCCCACCGGGGAGCTGTTTTTT.

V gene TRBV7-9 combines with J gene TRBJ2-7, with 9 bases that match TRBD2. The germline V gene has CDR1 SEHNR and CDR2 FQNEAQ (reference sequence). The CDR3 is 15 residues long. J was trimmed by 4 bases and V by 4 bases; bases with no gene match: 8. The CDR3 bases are TGTGCCAGCAGCTACATAGCGGGGGAGCTTTACGAGCAGTACTTC. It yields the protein CASSYIAGELYEQYF.

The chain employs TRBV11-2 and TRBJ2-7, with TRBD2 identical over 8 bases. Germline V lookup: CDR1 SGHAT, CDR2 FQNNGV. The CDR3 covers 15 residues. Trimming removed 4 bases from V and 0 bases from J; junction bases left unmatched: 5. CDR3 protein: CASSSQRETSYEQYF. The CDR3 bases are TGTGCCAGCAGCTCGCAGCGGGAGACCTCCTACGAGCAGTACTTC.

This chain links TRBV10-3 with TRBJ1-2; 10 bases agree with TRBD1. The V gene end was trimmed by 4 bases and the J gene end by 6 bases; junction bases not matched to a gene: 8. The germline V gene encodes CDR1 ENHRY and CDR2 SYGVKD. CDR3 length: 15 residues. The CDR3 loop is CAISVDRGQIHGYTF. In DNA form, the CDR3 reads TGTGCCATCAGTGTTGACAGGGGGCAAATACATGGCTACACCTTC.

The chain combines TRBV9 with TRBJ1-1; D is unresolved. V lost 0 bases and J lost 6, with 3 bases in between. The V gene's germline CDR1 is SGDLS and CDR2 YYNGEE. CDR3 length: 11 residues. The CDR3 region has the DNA TGTGCCAGCAGCGTAGGCGCTGAAGCTTTCTTT. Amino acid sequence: CASSVGAEAFF.

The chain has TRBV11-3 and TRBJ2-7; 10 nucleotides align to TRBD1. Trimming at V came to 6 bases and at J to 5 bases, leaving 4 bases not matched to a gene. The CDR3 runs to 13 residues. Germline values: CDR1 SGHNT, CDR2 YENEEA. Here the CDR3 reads CASRAGTGDEQYF. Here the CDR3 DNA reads TGTGCCAGCAGGGCCGGGACAGGGGACGAGCAGTACTTC.

The CDR3 DNA sequence: TGTGCCAGCAGTGAGACAGGCACCGGGGAGCTGTTTTTT. This translates into CASSETGTGELFF. The V gene is TRBV2, the J gene TRBJ2-2, with D maybe TRBD1 (6 bases). V lost 3 bases to trimming and J lost 4 bases, with 6 bases between them. Germline-derived CDR1 and CDR2 are SNHLY and FYNNEI. The CDR3 is 13 amino acids.

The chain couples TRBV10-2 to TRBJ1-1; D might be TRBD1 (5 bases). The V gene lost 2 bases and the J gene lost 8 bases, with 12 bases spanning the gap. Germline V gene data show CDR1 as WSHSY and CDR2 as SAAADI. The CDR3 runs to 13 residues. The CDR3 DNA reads TGCGCCAGCAGTGAGATAGGGGCTTTGGAAGCTTTCTTT. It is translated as CASSEIGALEAFF.

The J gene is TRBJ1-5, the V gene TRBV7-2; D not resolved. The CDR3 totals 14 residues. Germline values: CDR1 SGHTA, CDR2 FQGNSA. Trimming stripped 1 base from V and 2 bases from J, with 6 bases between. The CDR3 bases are TGTGCCAGCAGCTTAGGGGCCGGCAATCAGCCCCAGCATTTT. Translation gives CASSLGAGNQPQHF.

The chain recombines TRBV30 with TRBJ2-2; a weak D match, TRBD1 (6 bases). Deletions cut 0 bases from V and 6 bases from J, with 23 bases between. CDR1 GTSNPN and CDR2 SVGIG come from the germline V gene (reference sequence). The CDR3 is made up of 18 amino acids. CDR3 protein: CAWSVRGRGPPAPGELFF. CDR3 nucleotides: TGTGCCTGGAGTGTACGTGGCAGGGGTCCCCCAGCGCCCGGGGAGCTGTTTTTT.

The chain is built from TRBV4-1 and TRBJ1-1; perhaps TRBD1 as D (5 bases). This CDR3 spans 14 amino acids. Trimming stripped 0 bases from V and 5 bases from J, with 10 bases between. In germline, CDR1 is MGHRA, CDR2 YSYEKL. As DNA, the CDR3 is TGCGCCAGCAGCCAAGATCCCAGGGTTACTGAAGCTTTCTTT. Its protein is CASSQDPRVTEAFF.

CDR3 sequence (DNA): TGTGCCAGCAGTGAAGAGACAGGGACCGAGCAGTACTTC. Translation: CASSEETGTEQYF. The chain joins TRBV2 to TRBJ2-7; 7 bases agree with TRBD1. After removal of 1 base from V and 6 bases from J, the junction contained 3 bases not matched to a gene. The CDR3 is 13 residues long. Per germline, CDR1 SNHLY and CDR2 FYNNEI.

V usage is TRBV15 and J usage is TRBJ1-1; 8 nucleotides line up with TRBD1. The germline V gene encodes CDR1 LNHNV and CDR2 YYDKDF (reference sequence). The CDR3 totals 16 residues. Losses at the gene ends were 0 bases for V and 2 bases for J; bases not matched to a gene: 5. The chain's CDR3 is CATSREGTGYNTEAFF. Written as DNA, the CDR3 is TGTGCCACCAGCAGAGAAGGGACAGGCTATAACACTGAAGCTTTCTTT.

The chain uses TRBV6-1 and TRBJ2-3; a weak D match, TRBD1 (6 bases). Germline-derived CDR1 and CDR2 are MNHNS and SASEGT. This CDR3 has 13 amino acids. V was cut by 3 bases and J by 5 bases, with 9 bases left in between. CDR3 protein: CASSEVQGDTQYF. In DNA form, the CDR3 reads TGTGCCAGCAGTGAGGTACAGGGAGATACGCAGTATTTT.